This passage covers 19 T cell receptor beta chains from one sample sequenced in a study of PD-L1 blockade in urothelial cancer. As for time point: pretreatment peripheral blood. Generated by immunoSEQ multiplex PCR, the TCRdb table keeps only in-frame clones and is missing some. The sample includes about 95,000 clones, 80% to 90% of them seen just once. The sequenced sample was PBMCs, obtained around atezolizumab (anti-PD-L1) treatment. The receptor set was obtained from a man aged 55 to 70 with urothelial cancer.

The chain is built from TRBV2 and TRBJ1-5; TRBD1 aligns across 7 bases. The ends lost 5 bases at V and 3 bases at J; junction bases unmatched: 13. CDR3 length: 17 amino acids. Germline CDR1 SNHLY, CDR2 FYNNEI. The CDR3 DNA follows: TGTGCCAGCAGTCCAACAGGGGCGCGGACTCCCAATCAGCCCCAGCATTTT. Translated: CASSPTGARTPNQPQHF.

This chain uses TRBV5-4 with TRBJ2-7; D gene uncertain. Germline CDR1 is SGHNT and CDR2 is YYREEE (reference sequence). V shed 0 bases and J shed 3 bases, with 13 bases lying between them. CDR3 length: 15 amino acids. The CDR3 DNA reads as TGTGCCAGCAGCTTGGATCAACAGAGACACTACGAGCAGTACTTC. Translation: CASSLDQQRHYEQYF.

The sample holds a few counts of this clone. The chain combines TRBV6-5 with TRBJ2-4; D is ambiguous. Between the trimmed V and J ends, which lost 6 bases and 0 bases, there was a span of 9 bases. Germline V lookup: CDR1 MNHEY, CDR2 SVGAGI. The CDR3 totals 14 residues. The CDR3 loop reads CASRGGLAKNIQYF. CDR3 DNA sequence: TGTGCCAGCAGGGGTGGGCTAGCCAAAAACATTCAGTACTTC.

The rearrangement links TRBV7-2 to TRBJ2-1; 11 nucleotides align to TRBD2. V gave up 1 base and J gave up 9 bases; unmatched junction bases: 11. CDR1 is SGHTA and CDR2 is FQGNSA in the germline V gene. The CDR3 is 17 amino acids. CDR3 residues: CASSLDGTSGAAGEQFF. DNA for the CDR3: TGTGCCAGCAGCTTAGATGGGACTAGCGGAGCCGCCGGTGAGCAGTTCTTC.

This chain joins TRBV5-1 and TRBJ2-3, with D possibly being TRBD1 (5 bases). The CDR3 extends over 15 amino acids. Looked up from germline, CDR1 is SGHRS and CDR2 is YFSETQ. Trimming stripped 0 bases from V and 0 bases from J, with 8 bases between. The CDR3 DNA sequence: TGCGCCAGCAGCTTGGTGCAGGGCAGCACAGATACGCAGTATTTT. Translating it yields CASSLVQGSTDTQYF.

J is TRBJ1-4 and V is TRBV27, with no clear D. CDR1 and CDR2 (germline): MNHEY, SMNVEV (reference sequence). CDR3 length: 13 residues. Deletions cut 3 bases from V and 4 bases from J, with 6 bases between. The CDR3 sequence: CASSFQVNEKLFF. CDR3 coding DNA: TGTGCCAGCAGTTTTCAGGTTAATGAAAAACTGTTTTTT.

This clone was found once. This sequence joins TRBV11-1 and TRBJ2-2; 8 nucleotides match TRBD1. Germline V gene sequence: CDR1 SGHAT, CDR2 FQDESV (reference sequence). The length of the CDR3 is 16 residues. V was pared by 3 bases and J by 3 bases, with 6 bases of the junction left unmatched. The CDR3 loop is CASSFQGAQDTGELFF. CDR3 nucleotide sequence: TGTGCCAGCAGCTTCCAGGGGGCCCAGGACACCGGGGAGCTGTTTTTT.

The V call is TRBV7-3, the J call TRBJ2-7; 7 positions match TRBD1. The CDR3 is 14 residues long. V lost 6 bases to trimming and J lost 1 base; unmatched junction nucleotides: 6. From germline, CDR1 is SGHTA and CDR2 FQGTGA. The CDR3 DNA follows: TGTGCCAGCAGGAAAGGGACAGATTCCTACGAGCAGTACTTC. It codes for CASRKGTDSYEQYF.

The chain links TRBV7-2 to TRBJ2-2; D is unclear. The length of the CDR3 is 11 residues. Germline V lookup: CDR1 SGHTA, CDR2 FQGNSA. Trimming stripped 3 bases from V and 7 bases from J, with 3 bases between. CDR3 sequence: CASSFNGELFF. The CDR3 DNA is TGTGCCAGCAGCTTTAACGGGGAGCTGTTTTTT. The whole variable domain, remainder taken from reference TRBV7-2 and TRBJ2-2, is GAGVSQSPSNKVTEKGKDVELRCDPISGHTALYWYRQSLGQGLEFLIYFQGNSAPDKSGLPSDRFSAERTGGSVSTLTIQRTQQEDSAVYLCASSFNGELFFGEGSRLTVL.

The chain is built from TRBV6-5 and TRBJ1-2; 7 bases map to TRBD1. There are 13 residues in the CDR3. The V gene end was trimmed by 6 bases and the J gene end by 3 bases; junction bases not matched to a gene: 4. Germline CDR1 MNHEY, CDR2 SVGAGI. The CDR3, as DNA: TGTGCCAGCAGCCCAACAGGGGACTATGGCTACACCTTC. Translation gives CASSPTGDYGYTF.

This sequence joins TRBV9 and TRBJ2-1; 12 positions match TRBD2. The V gene end was trimmed by 3 bases and the J gene end by 9 bases; junction bases not matched to a gene: 10. The CDR3 has 16 amino acids. Germline CDR1 reads SGDLS; CDR2 reads YYNGEE. CDR3 DNA sequence: TGTGCCAGCAGCGGACGACTAGCGGGAGTTTTCGGTGAGCAGTTCTTC. Translation: CASSGRLAGVFGEQFF.

The chain has TRBV12-5 and TRBJ2-1, with 14 bases identical to TRBD2. CDR3 length equals 21 residues. From germline, CDR1 is LGHNT and CDR2 FRNRAP. V gave up 0 bases and J gave up 5 bases; unmatched junction bases: 15. The CDR3: CASGLVPTSGRAFYANNEQFF. As DNA, the CDR3 is TGTGCTAGTGGTTTGGTCCCGACTAGCGGGAGGGCCTTTTACGCGAACAATGAGCAGTTCTTC.

This chain uses TRBV28 with TRBJ1-5, with 8 nucleotides matching TRBD1. Germline lookup yields CDR1 MDHEN and CDR2 SYDVKM. V lost 11 bases, J lost 2 bases, and 8 bases stayed unmatched. This CDR3 region has 14 residues. CDR3 nucleotide sequence: TGTGCCGGACGAACGGACAGGGGCAATCAGCCCCAGCATTTT. This translates into CAGRTDRGNQPQHF.

This rearrangement joins TRBV6-6 to TRBJ1-5; D is possibly TRBD1 (5 bases). CDR1 is MNHNY and CDR2 is SVGAGI in the germline V gene (reference sequence). The ends were cut back, 6 bases at V and 2 bases at J, with 17 bases in the middle. The length of the CDR3 is 16 residues. The CDR3, as DNA: TGTGCCAGCAGCCGGGGGGGATGGGCGGGCAATCAGCCCCAGCATTTT. Its translation is CASSRGGWAGNQPQHF.

By share of the sample, this clone is medium-sized (0.01 to 0.1%). The chain employs TRBV6-5 and TRBJ1-1; the D gene is possibly TRBD1 (5 bases). This CDR3 spans 15 amino acids. V was cut by 0 bases and J by 6 bases, with 14 bases left in between. Per germline, CDR1 MNHEY and CDR2 SVGAGI. The CDR3 DNA follows: TGTGCCAGCAGTTACTCCTGGACAACTGGGGCTGAAGCTTTCTTT. Translation: CASSYSWTTGAEAFF.

The chain uses TRBV6-5 and TRBJ1-1; 7 bases agree with TRBD1. Looked up from germline, CDR1 is MNHEY and CDR2 is SVGAGI. This CDR3 is built from 14 residues. V was pared by 2 bases and J by 10 bases, with 10 bases of the junction left unmatched. CDR3 residues: CASSYQAGGSPAFF. CDR3 nucleotide sequence: TGTGCCAGCAGTTACCAAGCAGGGGGGAGTCCAGCTTTCTTT.

The chain is built from TRBV13 and TRBJ2-7, with 12 bases aligning to TRBD2. Germline values: CDR1 PRHDT, CDR2 FYEKMQ (reference sequence). V gave up 6 bases and J gave up 2 bases; unmatched junction bases: 5. The CDR3 has 15 amino acids. The CDR3 loop is CASRPSGGAAYEQYF. DNA for the CDR3: TGTGCCAGCAGGCCTAGCGGGGGGGCCGCCTACGAGCAGTACTTC.

This clone was picked up a small number of times. V is TRBV11-2 and J is TRBJ1-5, with 9 positions matching TRBD1. J gave up 5 bases and V 1 base, and 0 bases lay outside the gene matches. This CDR3 has 14 residues. Germline V gene lookup returns CDR1 SGHAT and CDR2 FQNNGV. The CDR3 DNA reads TGTGCCAGCAGCTTAGGGACAGGGGATCAGCCCCAGCATTTT. This translates into CASSLGTGDQPQHF. The full variable domain, completed using reference TRBV11-2 and TRBJ1-5, is EAGVAQSPRYKIIEKRQSVAFWCNPISGHATLYWYQQILGQGPKLLIQFQNNGVVDDSQLPKDRFSAERLKGVDSTLKIQPAKLEDSAVYLCASSLGTGDQPQHFGDGTRLSIL.

The V and J genes are TRBV28 and TRBJ2-7, with D possibly TRBD2 on 7 matching bases. The CDR3 length is 15 residues. CDR1 MDHEN and CDR2 SYDVKM come from the germline V gene. Between the trimmed V and J ends, which lost 3 bases and 4 bases, there was a span of 16 bases. CDR3 residues: CASSFASAGAYEQYF. DNA for the CDR3: TGTGCCAGCAGTTTTGCCTCGGCGGGGGCTTACGAGCAGTACTTC.